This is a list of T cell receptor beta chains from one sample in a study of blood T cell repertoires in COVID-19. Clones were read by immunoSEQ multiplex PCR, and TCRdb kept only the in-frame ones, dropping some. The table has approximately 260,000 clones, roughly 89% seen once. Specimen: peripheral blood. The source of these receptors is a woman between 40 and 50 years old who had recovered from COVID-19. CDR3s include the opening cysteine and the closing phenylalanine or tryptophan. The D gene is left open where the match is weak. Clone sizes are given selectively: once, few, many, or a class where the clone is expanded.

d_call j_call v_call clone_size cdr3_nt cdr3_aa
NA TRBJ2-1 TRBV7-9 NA TGTGCCAGCAGCCCCCCACAGGGATGGAGCAATGAGCAGTTCTTC CASSPPQGWSNEQFF
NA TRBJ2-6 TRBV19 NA TGTGCCAGTAAAGAGTTTTTAGGGAGGAGTGATGGGGCCAACGTCCTGACTTTC CASKEFLGRSDGANVLTF
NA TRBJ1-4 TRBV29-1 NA TGCAGCGCTCCACAGGGAGGGGAAAAACTGTTTTTT CSAPQGGEKLFF
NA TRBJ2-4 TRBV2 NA TGTGCCAGCAGTGAGGGCGCGAGTCCAGCCAAAAACATTCAGTACTTC CASSEGASPAKNIQYF
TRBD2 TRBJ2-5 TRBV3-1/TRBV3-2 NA TGTGCCAGCAGCCGACCGGGACTAGCGGAAGAGACCCAGTACTTC CASSRPGLAEETQYF
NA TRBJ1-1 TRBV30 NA TGTGCCTGGTCGGGGGGTGGGACTGAAGCTTTCTTT CAWSGGGTEAFF
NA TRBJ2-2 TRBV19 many TGTGCCAGTAGTATAAGCTATAACACCGGGGAGCTGTTTTTT CASSISYNTGELFF
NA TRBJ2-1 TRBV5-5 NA TGTGCCAGCATCCCTGGTGTAGGGGGTGAGCAGTTCTTC CASIPGVGGEQFF
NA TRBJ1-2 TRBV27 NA TGTGCCAGCAGTTTATTGGGGGCGAGTGGCTACACCTTC CASSLLGASGYTF
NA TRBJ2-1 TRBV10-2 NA TGCGCCAGCAGTGAGGGCCTGGGGCGGCATGAGCAGTTCTTC CASSEGLGRHEQFF
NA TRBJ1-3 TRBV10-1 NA TGCGCCAGCAGTGGGACTTCTGGAAACACCATATATTTT CASSGTSGNTIYF
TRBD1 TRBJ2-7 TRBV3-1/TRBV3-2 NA TGTGCCAGCAGCCATGGGGACAGGGTTGGTGAGCAGTACTTC CASSHGDRVGEQYF
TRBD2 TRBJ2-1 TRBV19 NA TGTGCCAGTAGTAGGGCTAGCGGAACCTACAATGAGCAGTTCTTC CASSRASGTYNEQFF
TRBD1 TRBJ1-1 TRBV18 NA TGTGCCAGCTCCCCCACCGGGACAGGGGAGGCTTTCTTT CASSPTGTGEAFF
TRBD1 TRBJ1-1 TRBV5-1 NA TGCGCCAGCAGCACCGGACAGGGTCCCACTGAAGCTTTCTTT CASSTGQGPTEAFF
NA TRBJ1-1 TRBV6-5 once TGTGCCAGCAGCCCCTGGCTTGAGAACACTGAAGCTTTCTTT CASSPWLENTEAFF
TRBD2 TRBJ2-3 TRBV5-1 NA TGCGCCAGCAGCTCGGGACTAGCGGGAGGTATGACAGATACGCAGTATTTT CASSSGLAGGMTDTQYF
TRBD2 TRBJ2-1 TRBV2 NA TGTGCCAGCAGCATGGCCGAGCTAGCGGGAAATGAGCAGTTCTTC CASSMAELAGNEQFF
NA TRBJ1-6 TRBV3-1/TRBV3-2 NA TGTGCCAGCAGCCAAGGCGACAGTAATTCACCCCTCCACTTT CASSQGDSNSPLHF
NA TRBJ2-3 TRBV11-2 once TGTGCCAGCAGCTTAATAACAGGGAGTAGTACAGATACGCAGTATTTT CASSLITGSSTDTQYF
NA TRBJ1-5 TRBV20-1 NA TGCAGTGCTAGTCGAGGCAGGGAACCCAATCAGCCCCAGCATTTT CSASRGREPNQPQHF
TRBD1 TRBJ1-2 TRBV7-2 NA TGTGCCAGCAGCGCGACAGGGATAAACTATGGCTACACCTTC CASSATGINYGYTF
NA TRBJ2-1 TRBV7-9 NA TGTGCCAGCAGCACTCAGCTAGTCTGGGGCGAGTTCTTC CASSTQLVWGEFF
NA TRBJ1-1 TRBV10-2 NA TGCGCCAGCAGGGACAGCCCGAACACTGAAGCTTTCTTT CASRDSPNTEAFF
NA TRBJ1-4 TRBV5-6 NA TGTGCCAGCACGACAACGGAAGGGGTGCATGAAAAACTGTTTTTT CASTTTEGVHEKLFF
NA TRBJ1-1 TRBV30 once TGTGCCTGGAGTCGTGTGAACACTGAAGCTTTCTTT CAWSRVNTEAFF
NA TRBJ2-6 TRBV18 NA TGTGCCAGCTCACCCGCACAGGGATCCAACGTCCTGACTTTC CASSPAQGSNVLTF
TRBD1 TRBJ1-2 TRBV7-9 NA TGTGCCAGCAGCTCAGGGACAGGGGGCGGCTATGGCTACACCTTC CASSSGTGGGYGYTF
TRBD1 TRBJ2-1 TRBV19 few TGTGCCAGTACCCTGGACAGGAGCTCCTACAATGAGCAGTTCTTC CASTLDRSSYNEQFF
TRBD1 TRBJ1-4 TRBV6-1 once TGTGCCAGCAGTGAGGTGGCCACAGGGGGCCTGTTTTTT CASSEVATGGLFF